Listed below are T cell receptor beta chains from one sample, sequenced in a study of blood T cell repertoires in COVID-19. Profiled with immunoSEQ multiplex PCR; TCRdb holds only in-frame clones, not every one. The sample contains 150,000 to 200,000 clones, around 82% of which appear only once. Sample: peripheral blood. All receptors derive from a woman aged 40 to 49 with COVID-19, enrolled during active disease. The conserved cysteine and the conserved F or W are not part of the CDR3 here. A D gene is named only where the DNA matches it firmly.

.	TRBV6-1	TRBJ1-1	ASSEDLQGVWTEAF
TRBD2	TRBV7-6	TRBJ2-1	ASSFAGVNNEQF
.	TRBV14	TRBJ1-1	ASSPLLEIEAF
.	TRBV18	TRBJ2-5	ASSAIGGQGQETQY
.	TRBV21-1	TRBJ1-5	ASSKVQGVIRQPQH
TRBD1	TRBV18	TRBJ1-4	ASSPPNRGDNEKLF
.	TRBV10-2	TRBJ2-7	ASSRLHSLYEQY
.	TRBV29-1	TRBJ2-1	SVVRPRSYNEQF
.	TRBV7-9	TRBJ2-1	ASSDGQRVLNEQF
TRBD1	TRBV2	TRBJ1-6	ASSLDRGNSPLH
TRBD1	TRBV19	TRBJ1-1	ASSKDRGSVIAEAF
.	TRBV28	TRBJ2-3	ASSLSFADTQY
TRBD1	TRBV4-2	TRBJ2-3	ASSQGGGTGKTDTQY
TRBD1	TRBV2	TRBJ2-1	ASTSLDNIGGQRSYNEQF
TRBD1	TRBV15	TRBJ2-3	ATSRKGTGASTDTQY
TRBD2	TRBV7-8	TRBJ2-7	ASSYSLAGTYEQY
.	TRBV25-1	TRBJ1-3	ASSAAGNPSGNTIY
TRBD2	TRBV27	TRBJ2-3	ASSPPPRTSPDTQY
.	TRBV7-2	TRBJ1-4	ASSLRGTNEKLF
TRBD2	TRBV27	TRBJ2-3	ASRGGYGTSGSSTDTQY
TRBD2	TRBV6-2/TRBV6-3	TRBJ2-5	ASSYLREVGETQY
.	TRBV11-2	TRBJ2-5	ASSHTSGRVYQETQY
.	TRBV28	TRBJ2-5	ASSLYQGASVETQY